The subject of this entry is one TCR beta chain. The entry originates in a study of T-cell reconstitution after alpha-beta-depleted transplantation in children. Unique molecular identifiers tagged the TCRbeta library. TCRdb recomputed calls from the PCR reads with MiXCR, one row per CDR3 protein. Counted here are some 220,000 distinct CDR3 sequences, 11% occurring once; the ten biggest clones make up 25% to 30%. V was cut by 1 base and J by 0 bases, with 12 bases left in between. The CDR3 length is 15 residues. CDR1 is DFQATT and CDR2 is SNEGSKA in the germline V gene (reference sequence). This TCR was recovered from a child under two years old with acute myeloid leukemia, due to receive a stem cell transplant. The chain uses TRBV20-1 and TRBJ1-1; D possibly corresponds to TRBD1 (6 bases). Sequences were derived from PBMCs, sampled before TCRalphabeta/CD19-depleted stem cell transplant. CDR3 amino acids: CSARVGDRLNTEAFF. The CDR3 region has the DNA TGCAGTGCTAGAGTGGGAGACAGGCTGAACACTGAAGCTTTCTTT.